In its sample, the clone carrying this TCR beta chain was seen a few times. Its matching antigen is unknown. This sample stems from a study of T-cell memory formation after mild COVID-19. TCRdb ran MiXCR on the 5' RACE reads and lists one entry per CDR3 protein. The sample lists around 340,000 distinct CDR3 sequences, approximately 13% seen once, with over 20% in the top ten. General study results and limits: Within pre-infection memory, some responding clones were found, suggesting cross-reactive memory joined. Clones that contracted from day 15 to 85 were balanced CD4/CD8, while later expanders leaned CD4+.

CDR3 length: 14 residues. Germline CDR1 is SGHRS and CDR2 is YFSETQ. V dropped 2 bases and J dropped 3 bases, with 11 bases sitting between them. The sequenced sample was PBMCs or a T cell subset sorted from them (not recorded which). V gene TRBV5-1 combines with J gene TRBJ1-1; D uncertain. The sequence was obtained from a man younger than 35 who had mild COVID-19 (a few samples of this study predate the infection). Cell type and time point are not known. The CDR3 DNA is TGCGCCAGCAGCTTTCAAGAGAGATACACTGAAGCTTTCTTT. It codes for CASSFQERYTEAFF.